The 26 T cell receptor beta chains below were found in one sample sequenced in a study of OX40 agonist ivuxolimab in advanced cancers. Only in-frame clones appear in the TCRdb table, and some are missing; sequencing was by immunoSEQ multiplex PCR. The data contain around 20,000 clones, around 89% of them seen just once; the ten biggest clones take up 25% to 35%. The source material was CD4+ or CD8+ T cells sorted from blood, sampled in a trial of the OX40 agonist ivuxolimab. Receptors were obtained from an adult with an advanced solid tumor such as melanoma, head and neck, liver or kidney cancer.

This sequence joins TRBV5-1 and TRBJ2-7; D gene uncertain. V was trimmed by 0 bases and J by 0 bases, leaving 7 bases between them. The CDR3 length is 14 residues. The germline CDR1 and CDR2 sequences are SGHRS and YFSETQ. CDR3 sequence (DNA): TGCGCCAGCAGCTTGGTTGGAGACTCCTACGAGCAGTACTTC. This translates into CASSLVGDSYEQYF.

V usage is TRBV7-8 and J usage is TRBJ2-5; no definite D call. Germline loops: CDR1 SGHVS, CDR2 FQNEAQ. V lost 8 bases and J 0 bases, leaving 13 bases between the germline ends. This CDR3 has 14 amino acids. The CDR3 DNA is TGTGCCAGCCCCTGCCCAGGCAACCAAGAGACCCAGTACTTC. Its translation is CASPCPGNQETQYF. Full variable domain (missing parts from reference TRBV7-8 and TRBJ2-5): GAGVSQSPRYKVAKRGQDVALRCDPISGHVSLFWYQQALGQGPEFLTYFQNEAQLDKSGLPSDRFFAERPEGSVSTLKIQRTQQEDSAVYLCASPCPGNQETQYFGPGTRLLVL.

Here the CDR3 DNA reads TGCGCCAGCAGCTTGCACCCCGGGGGGGCATCTGGAAACACCATATATTTT. Protein: CASSLHPGGASGNTIYF. The rearrangement links TRBV5-1 to TRBJ1-3; perhaps TRBD1 as D (6 bases). CDR1 and CDR2 (germline): SGHRS, YFSETQ. CDR3 size: 17 residues. Deletions cut 1 base from V and 1 base from J, with 15 bases between.

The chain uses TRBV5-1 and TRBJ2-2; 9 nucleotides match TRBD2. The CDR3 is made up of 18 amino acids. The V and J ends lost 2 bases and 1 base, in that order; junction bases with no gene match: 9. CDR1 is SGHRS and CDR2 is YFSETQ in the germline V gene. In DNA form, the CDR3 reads TGCGCCAGCAGCTTCTTTCGCGGGAGGGCCGGGAACACCGGGGAGCTGTTTTTT. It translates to CASSFFRGRAGNTGELFF.

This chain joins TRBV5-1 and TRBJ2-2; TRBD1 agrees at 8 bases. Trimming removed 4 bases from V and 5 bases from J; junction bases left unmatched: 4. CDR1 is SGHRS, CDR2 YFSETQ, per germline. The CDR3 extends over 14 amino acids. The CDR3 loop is CASSPQGETGELFF. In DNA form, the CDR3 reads TGCGCCAGCAGCCCACAGGGGGAAACCGGGGAGCTGTTTTTT. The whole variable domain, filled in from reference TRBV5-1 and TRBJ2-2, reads KAGVTQTPRYLIKTRGQQVTLSCSPISGHRSVSWYQQTPGQGLQFLFEYFSETQRNKGNFPGRFSGRQFSNSRSEMNVSTLELGDSALYLCASSPQGETGELFFGEGSRLTVL.

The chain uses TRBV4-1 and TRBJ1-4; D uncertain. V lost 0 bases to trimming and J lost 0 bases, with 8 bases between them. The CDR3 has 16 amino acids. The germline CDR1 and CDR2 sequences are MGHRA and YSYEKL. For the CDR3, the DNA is TGCGCCAGCAGCCAAGAGAGAGACCCAACTAATGAAAAACTGTTTTTT. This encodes CASSQERDPTNEKLFF.

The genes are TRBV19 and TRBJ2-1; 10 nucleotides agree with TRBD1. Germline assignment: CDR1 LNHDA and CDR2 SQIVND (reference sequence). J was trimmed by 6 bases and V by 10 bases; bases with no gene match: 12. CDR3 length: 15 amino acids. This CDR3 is CATERGTGEFNEQFF. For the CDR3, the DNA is TGTGCCACAGAACGCGGGACAGGGGAGTTCAATGAGCAGTTCTTC.

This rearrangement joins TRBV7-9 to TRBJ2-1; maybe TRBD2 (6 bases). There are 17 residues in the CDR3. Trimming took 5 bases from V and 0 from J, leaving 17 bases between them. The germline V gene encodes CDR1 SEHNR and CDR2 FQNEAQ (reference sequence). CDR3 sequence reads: CASSQEGLTSSYNEQFF. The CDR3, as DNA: TGTGCCAGCAGCCAGGAGGGCTTAACCAGCTCCTACAATGAGCAGTTCTTC.

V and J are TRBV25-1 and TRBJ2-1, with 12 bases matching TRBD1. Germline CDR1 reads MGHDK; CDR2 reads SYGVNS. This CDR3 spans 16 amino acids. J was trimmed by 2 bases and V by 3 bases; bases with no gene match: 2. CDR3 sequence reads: CASSEGTGGPYNEQFF. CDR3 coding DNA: TGTGCCAGCAGTGAGGGGACAGGGGGCCCCTACAATGAGCAGTTCTTC.

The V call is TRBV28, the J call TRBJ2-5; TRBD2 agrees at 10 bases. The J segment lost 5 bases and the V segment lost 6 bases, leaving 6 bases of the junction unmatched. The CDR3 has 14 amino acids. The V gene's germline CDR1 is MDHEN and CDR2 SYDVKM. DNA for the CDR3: TGTGCCAGCAGATGGAGCGGGGGGGCGGAGACCCAGTACTTC. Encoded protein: CASRWSGGAETQYF. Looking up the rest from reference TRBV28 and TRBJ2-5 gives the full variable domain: DVKVTQSSRYLVKRTGEKVFLECVQDMDHENMFWYRQDPGLGLRLIYFSYDVKMKEKGDIPEGYSVSREKKERFSLILESASTNQTSMYLCASRWSGGAETQYFGPGTRLLVL.

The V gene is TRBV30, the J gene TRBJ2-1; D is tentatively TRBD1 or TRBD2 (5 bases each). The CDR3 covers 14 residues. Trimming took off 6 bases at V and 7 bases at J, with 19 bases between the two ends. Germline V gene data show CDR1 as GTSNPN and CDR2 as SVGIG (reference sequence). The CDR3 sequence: CACPRAGRGNEQFF. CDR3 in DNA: TGTGCCTGTCCCAGGGCAGGGAGAGGTAATGAGCAGTTCTTC.

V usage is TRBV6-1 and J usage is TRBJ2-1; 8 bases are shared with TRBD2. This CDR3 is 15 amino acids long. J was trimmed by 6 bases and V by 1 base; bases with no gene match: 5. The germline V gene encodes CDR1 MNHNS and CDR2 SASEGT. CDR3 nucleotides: TGTGCCAGCAGTGAAGTAGCGGGGATTACCAATGAGCAGTTCTTC. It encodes CASSEVAGITNEQFF.

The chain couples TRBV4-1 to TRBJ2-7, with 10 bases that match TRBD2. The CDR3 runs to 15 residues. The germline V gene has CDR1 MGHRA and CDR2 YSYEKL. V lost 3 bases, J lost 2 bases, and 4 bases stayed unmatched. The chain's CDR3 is CASSHAAGGAYEQYF. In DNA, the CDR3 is TGCGCCAGCAGCCATGCAGCGGGGGGGGCCTACGAGCAGTACTTC.

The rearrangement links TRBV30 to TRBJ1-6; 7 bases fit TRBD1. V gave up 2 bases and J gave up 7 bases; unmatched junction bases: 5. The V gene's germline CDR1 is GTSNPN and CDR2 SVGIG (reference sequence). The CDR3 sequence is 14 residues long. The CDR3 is CAWSSGGSNSPLHF. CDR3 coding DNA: TGTGCCTGGAGTTCAGGGGGTAGCAATTCACCCCTCCACTTT.

This CDR3 reads CASSLVPGRTDTQYF. The CDR3 nucleotides read TGTGCCAGCAGCTTAGTACCTGGTCGGACAGATACGCAGTATTTT. The chain links TRBV11-2 to TRBJ2-3; no clear D. Trimming took 1 base from V and 3 from J, leaving 11 bases between them. The V gene's germline CDR1 is SGHAT and CDR2 FQNNGV. The CDR3 spans 15 residues. Full variable domain (missing parts from reference TRBV11-2 and TRBJ2-3): EAGVAQSPRYKIIEKRQSVAFWCNPISGHATLYWYQQILGQGPKLLIQFQNNGVVDDSQLPKDRFSAERLKGVDSTLKIQPAKLEDSAVYLCASSLVPGRTDTQYFGPGTRLTVL.

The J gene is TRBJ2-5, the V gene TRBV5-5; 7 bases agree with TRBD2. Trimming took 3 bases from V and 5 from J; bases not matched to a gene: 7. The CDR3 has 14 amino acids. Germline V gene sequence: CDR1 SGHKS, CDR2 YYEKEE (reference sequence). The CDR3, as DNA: TGTGCCAGCAGCTCAGGACTAGTGGGGGAGACCCAGTACTTC. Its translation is CASSSGLVGETQYF.

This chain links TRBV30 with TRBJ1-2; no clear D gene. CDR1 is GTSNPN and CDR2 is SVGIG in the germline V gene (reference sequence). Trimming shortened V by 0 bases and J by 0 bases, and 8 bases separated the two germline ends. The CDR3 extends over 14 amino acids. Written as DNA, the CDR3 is TGTGCCTGGAGTGTACGAACAACTAACTATGGCTACACCTTC. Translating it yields CAWSVRTTNYGYTF.

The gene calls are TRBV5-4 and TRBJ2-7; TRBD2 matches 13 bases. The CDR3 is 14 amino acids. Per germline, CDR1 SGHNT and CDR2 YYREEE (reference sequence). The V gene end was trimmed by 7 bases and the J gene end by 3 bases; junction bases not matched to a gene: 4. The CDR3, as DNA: TGTGCCAGCCAAGGACTAGCGGGGGACTACGAGCAGTACTTC. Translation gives CASQGLAGDYEQYF.

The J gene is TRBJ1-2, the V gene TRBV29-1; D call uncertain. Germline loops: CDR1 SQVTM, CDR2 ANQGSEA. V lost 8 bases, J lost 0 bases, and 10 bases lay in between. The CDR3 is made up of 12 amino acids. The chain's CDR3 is CSTAATNYGYTF. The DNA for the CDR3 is TGCAGCACAGCAGCTACTAACTATGGCTACACCTTC.

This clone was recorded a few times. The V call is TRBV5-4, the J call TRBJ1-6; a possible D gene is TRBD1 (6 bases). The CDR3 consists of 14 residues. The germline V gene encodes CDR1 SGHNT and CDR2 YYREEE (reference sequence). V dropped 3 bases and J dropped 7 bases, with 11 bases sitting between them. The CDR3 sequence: CASSYRVGNSPLHF. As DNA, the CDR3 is TGTGCCAGCAGCTACAGGGTTGGGAATTCACCCCTCCACTTT.

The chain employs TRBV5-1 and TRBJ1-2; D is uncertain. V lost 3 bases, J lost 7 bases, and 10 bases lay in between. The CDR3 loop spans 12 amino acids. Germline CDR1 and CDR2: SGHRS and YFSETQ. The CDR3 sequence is CASSSDPPGYTF. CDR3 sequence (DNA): TGCGCCAGCAGCTCGGACCCTCCTGGCTACACCTTC.

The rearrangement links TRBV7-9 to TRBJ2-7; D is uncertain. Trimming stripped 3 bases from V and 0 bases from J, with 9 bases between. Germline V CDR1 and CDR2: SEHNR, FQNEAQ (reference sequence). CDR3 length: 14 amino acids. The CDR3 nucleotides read TGTGCCAGCAGCTTGGGTGGGAACTCCTACGAGCAGTACTTC. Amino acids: CASSLGGNSYEQYF.

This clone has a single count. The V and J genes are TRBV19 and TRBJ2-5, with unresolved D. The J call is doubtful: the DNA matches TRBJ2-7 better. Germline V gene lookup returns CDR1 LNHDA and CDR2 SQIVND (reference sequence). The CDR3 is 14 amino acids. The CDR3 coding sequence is TGTGCCAGTAGTTTGGCACAAGGACCCTACGAGCAGTACTTC. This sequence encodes CASSLAQGPYEQYF.

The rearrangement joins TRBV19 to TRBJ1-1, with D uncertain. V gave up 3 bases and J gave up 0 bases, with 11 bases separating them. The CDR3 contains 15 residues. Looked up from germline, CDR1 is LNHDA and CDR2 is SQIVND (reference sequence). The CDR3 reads CASSMRAGLNTEAFF. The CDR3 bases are TGTGCCAGTAGTATGCGTGCCGGCTTGAACACTGAAGCTTTCTTT.

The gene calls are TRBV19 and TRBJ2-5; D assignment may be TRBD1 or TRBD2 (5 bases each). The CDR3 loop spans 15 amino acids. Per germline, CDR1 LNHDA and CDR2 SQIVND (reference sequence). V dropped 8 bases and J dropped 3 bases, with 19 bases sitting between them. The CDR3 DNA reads TGTGCCAGTCCTTGGGAGAGGGGAAGGGAAGAGACCCAGTACTTC. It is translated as CASPWERGREETQYF.

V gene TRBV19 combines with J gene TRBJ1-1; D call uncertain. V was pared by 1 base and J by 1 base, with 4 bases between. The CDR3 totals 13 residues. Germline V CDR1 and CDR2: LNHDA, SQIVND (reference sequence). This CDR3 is CASSIGQNTEAFF. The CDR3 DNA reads TGTGCCAGTAGTATAGGGCAGAACACTGAAGCTTTCTTT. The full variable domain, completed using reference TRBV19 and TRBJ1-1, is DGGITQSPKYLFRKEGQNVTLSCEQNLNHDAMYWYRQDPGQGLRLIYYSQIVNDFQKGDIAEGYSVSREKKESFPLTVTSAQKNPTAFYLCASSIGQNTEAFFGQGTRLTVV.